This TCR beta chain appears in the sequencing data of a study of cytomegalovirus exposure and HLA in healthy donors. Study details: Earlier, roughly 120 million unique TCR beta sequences were recovered from 170 million or so T cells by an analysis.

This CDR3 is 15 amino acids long. PCR used 60 Vbeta primers and 13 Jbeta primers. The assay was immunoSEQ multiplex PCR, and TCRdb's table has in-frame clones only and misses some. The sample shows fewer than 150,000 clones, roughly 76% of them seen only once. The sequence came from a man between 18 and 29 years old in good health and CMV-seronegative. What was sequenced was PBMCs. The chain has TRBV21-1 and TRBJ1-5; the D call in the table, TRBD1, was not verified against the DNA. TRBV21-1 is a known pseudogene. The CDR3 loop is CASSKVRGSPQPQHF. In DNA, the CDR3 is TGTGCCAGCAGCAAAGTCAGGGGGTCCCCTCAGCCCCAGCATTTT.